The entry below gives a single T cell receptor (beta chain) sequence along with its context. CDR1 is SGHKS and CDR2 is YYEKEE in the germline V gene (reference sequence). With 4 bases removed from V and 6 bases from J, the gap between germline ends came to 17 bases. This CDR3 is built from 14 residues. This entry is derived from a study of OX40 agonist ivuxolimab in advanced cancers. Across the whole study: Earlier anti-PD-1, anti-PD-L1 or anti-CTLA-4 therapy was permitted; roughly 37% had received some.

Clones were read by immunoSEQ multiplex PCR, and TCRdb kept only the in-frame ones, dropping some. The table includes approximately 20,000 clones, 77% detected once. This sequence originates from an adult with an advanced solid tumor such as melanoma, head and neck, liver or kidney cancer. The gene calls are TRBV5-5 and TRBJ2-7; no firm D call. The material was CD4+ or CD8+ T cells sorted from blood, obtained in a trial of the OX40 agonist ivuxolimab. This CDR3 is CASSHLQAQSEQYF. CDR3 bases: TGTGCCAGCAGCCACCTGCAGGCCCAGAGCGAGCAGTACTTC.